This TCR beta chain was captured in a study of CD8+CD57+ T cells in acquired aplastic anemia (dated by TCRdb to the late 2010s). About the study as a whole: DNA extracted from sorted CD4+ and CD8+ cells had a mean of 3.2 ug, with a range of roughly 0.18 to 27.4 ug.

Profiling of TCR beta VDJ combinations and CDR3 sequences used genomic DNA as the template. An Illumina HiSeq 2000 was the platform used for TCR repertoire sequencing. For the original study's pipeline: TRBV/TRBJ rearrangement plots, CDR3 size and DJ length profiles, and Simpson's diversity index were used to assess repertoires. Whichever DNA sequence was most abundant in the deep sequencing data was defined as the immunodominant clone. CDR3 amino acid sequences were checked for sharing across subjects and were also compared against the VDJdb database and published repertoires. Starting from the raw public reads, TCRdb applied fastp trimming at Q25, assembled clones with MiXCR and retained in-frame beta chains. Every entry covers one CDR3 protein and lists the most common genes and DNA from its rows. Clone size and V and J calls follow TCRdb, not the original study. Within this sample are hundreds of thousands of distinct CDR3 sequences, with roughly 50% of them counted one time only. The ten largest clones represent 8% of the sample.

Including cysteine and phenylalanine, the CDR3 has 18 amino acids. Left in the record is the CDR3 DNA by itself, 54 bases read in frame from the first base. The germline V gene yields SGHVS for CDR1 and FQNEAQ for CDR2. At the junction V is shortened by 6 bases and J by 5 bases; bases outside the gene matches: 13. As concerns this clonotype: Its recognized antigen is unknown. No quality values exist for individual bases; no much larger clone is one base distant.

In the study, sorted CD4+ and CD8+ blood T cells from patients with severe aplastic anemia and from healthy subjects underwent deep sequencing of TCR repertoires. Ficoll-Paque density gradient centrifugation was used to isolate peripheral blood mononuclear cells. Before DNA extraction, CD4+ and CD8+ T cells were sorted with FACS or magnetic beads. Here is what the overall study found, with its caveats: CD8+ Simpson's diversity did not differ significantly between patients and healthy controls (P=0.060). About 30 CD8+ CDR3 sequences were found in both patients and controls but appeared to be highly expressed in patients and within the immunodominant clones of the patients.

Material: sorted CD4+, CD8+, or CD8+CD57+ T cells (not recorded which) from PBMCs. The clonotype originates from a human donor with severe aplastic anemia or a healthy control (not recorded which). The sequence is built from TRBV7-8 and TRBJ1-6, with 10 bases matching TRBD1. The CDR3 reads CASSRVPGTGEDNSPLHF. The base sequence is TGTGCCAGCAGTCGCGTTCCCGGGACAGGGGAGGATAATTCACCCCTCCACTTT.